Given below is one TCR beta chain in context. The sample belongs to a study of blood T cell repertoires in COVID-19. Overall study context: From the United States, Italy and Spain came samples of acute and convalescent COVID-19. The analysed material was cDNA or gDNA that came from T cells, B-cell-depleted T cells, or PBMCs.

In the original processing: Scientists estimated how many nucleated cells there were by amplifying reference gene primers. Assay: immunoSEQ multiplex PCR; the TCRdb copy retains only in-frame clones and omits some. The V and J calls and clone size are taken from that table; D and trimming were inferred from the DNA. The sample lists about 63,000 clones; 70% to 80% were seen once. The CDR3 is made up of 15 amino acids. Germline assignment: CDR1 MDHEN and CDR2 SYDVKM. Trimming left V 5 bases short and J 5 bases short, with 13 bases between. Material for sequencing was peripheral blood. The chain is built from TRBV28 and TRBJ1-6; possible D gene TRBD1, 5 bases. The sequence was collected from a woman of 80 years or more with acute or convalescent COVID-19. The CDR3 DNA reads TGTGCCAGCAGTCCCGCCGGGGGTGATAATTCACCCCTCCACTTT. Protein product: CASSPAGGDNSPLHF. Full variable domain (outside the CDR3, taken from reference TRBV28 and TRBJ1-6): DVKVTQSSRYLVKRTGEKVFLECVQDMDHENMFWYRQDPGLGLRLIYFSYDVKMKEKGDIPEGYSVSREKKERFSLILESASTNQTSMYLCASSPAGGDNSPLHFGNGTRLTVT.